This entry concerns a single TCR beta chain. CDR3 size: 12 residues. Germline CDR1 LNHDA, CDR2 SQIVND (reference sequence). V lost 5 bases and J 3 bases, leaving 7 bases between the germline ends. As processed by the authors: Amplification from reference gene primers served as the basis for estimated nucleated cell counts. Data came from immunoSEQ multiplex PCR; TCRdb stores just in-frame clones and leaves some out. For V, J and clone size, that table is used; D and trimming come from the DNA. The sample includes approximately 240,000 clones, approximately 80% seen only once; the top ten take about 6.3%. The sample originates from a study of blood T cell repertoires in COVID-19. On the study more broadly: From the United States, Italy and Spain came samples of acute and convalescent COVID-19. The cDNA or gDNA used as material had been derived from T cells, B-cell-depleted T cells, or PBMCs.

The chain uses TRBV19 and TRBJ1-1; a possible D gene is TRBD1 (5 bases). Sequencing was carried out using peripheral blood. The TCR sequence derives from a woman in her sixties or seventies with active or convalescent COVID-19. Written as DNA, the CDR3 is TGTGCCAGTAGTTGGGGGGACACTGAAGCTTTCTTT. Encoded protein: CASSWGDTEAFF.